Listed below are T cell receptor beta chains from one sample, sequenced in a study of radiotherapy plus CTLA-4 blockade in lung cancer. Sequenced by immunoSEQ multiplex PCR; TCRdb stores in-frame clones only, minus some. The table records 130,000 or so clones, 90% of them present only once. Sequencing was performed on peripheral blood, taken from a patient treated with radiotherapy plus ipilimumab. The receptor source for this set is a human donor with non-small cell lung cancer that progressed on radiotherapy plus ipilimumab. Both conserved end residues are part of each CDR3. D genes are given only for firm matches. Expanded clones are given a class, and other clones once, few, many or no size at all.

j_call clone_size d_call v_call cdr3_aa cdr3_nt
TRBJ2-7 . . TRBV11-2 CASSLKHSGHEQYF TGTGCCAGCAGCTTAAAGCACTCCGGCCACGAGCAGTACTTC
TRBJ1-5 . . TRBV5-8 CASSLIRGISNQPQHF TGTGCCAGCAGCTTGATTAGGGGGATAAGCAATCAGCCCCAGCATTTT
TRBJ2-7 . . TRBV7-9 CASSFFQGDSYEQYF TGTGCCAGCAGCTTTTTCCAGGGCGACTCCTACGAGCAGTACTTC
TRBJ2-2 . TRBD1 TRBV27 CATRRTGDTGELFF TGTGCCACTCGTCGGACAGGGGACACCGGGGAGCTGTTTTTT
TRBJ1-2 . TRBD1 TRBV5-8 CASSSGTGFSYGYTF TGTGCCAGCAGCTCCGGGACAGGGTTTTCCTATGGCTACACCTTC
TRBJ2-1 . TRBD1 TRBV2 CASILEPTGGNEQFF TGTGCCAGCATCCTCGAACCGACAGGGGGGAATGAGCAGTTCTTC
TRBJ2-7 . . TRBV19 CASSIKSSWGVSYEQYF TGTGCCAGTAGTATAAAGTCCAGCTGGGGCGTTAGCTACGAGCAGTACTTC
TRBJ2-1 . . TRBV30 CAWSVRQFYNEQFF TGTGCCTGGAGTGTACGACAGTTCTACAATGAGCAGTTCTTC
TRBJ1-1 few TRBD1 TRBV2 CASHRGQYTEAFF TGTGCCAGCCACAGGGGGCAGTACACTGAAGCTTTCTTT
TRBJ1-5 once TRBD1 TRBV9 CASSFGQGNQPQHF TGTGCCAGCAGCTTTGGACAGGGGAATCAGCCCCAGCATTTT
TRBJ1-1 few . TRBV10-3 CAISESGLTNTEAFF TGTGCCATCAGTGAGTCGGGACTGACGAACACTGAAGCTTTCTTT
TRBJ1-5 few TRBD1 TRBV4-2 CASSQETGQGGQPQHF TGTGCCAGCAGCCAAGAAACTGGACAGGGTGGGCAGCCCCAGCATTTT
TRBJ2-1 . . TRBV5-5 CASSFGTFNYNEQFF TGTGCCAGCAGCTTTGGTACTTTTAACTACAATGAGCAGTTCTTC
TRBJ1-1 . . TRBV2 CASSDWSNTEAFF TGTGCCAGCAGTGACTGGTCAAACACTGAAGCTTTCTTT
TRBJ2-5 . TRBD2 TRBV5-1 CASSPTSAEETQYF TGCGCCAGCAGCCCGACTAGCGCGGAAGAGACCCAGTACTTC
TRBJ2-1 . TRBD1 TRBV7-9 CASSSPTGGNSYNEQFF TGTGCCAGCAGCTCACCTACAGGGGGGAATTCCTACAATGAGCAGTTCTTC
TRBJ1-5 . . TRBV19 CASSNRGGTQPQHF TGTGCCAGTAGTAATCGGGGGGGAACGCAGCCCCAGCATTTT
TRBJ1-5 . TRBD1 TRBV6-5 CASKKGAWQPQHF TGTGCCAGCAAAAAGGGGGCATGGCAGCCCCAGCATTTT
TRBJ1-1 few . TRBV5-1 CASKGGGTEAFF TGCGCCAGCAAGGGAGGAGGGACTGAAGCTTTCTTT
TRBJ1-1 few . TRBV20-1 CSAKGAEAFF TGCAGTGCTAAGGGAGCTGAAGCTTTCTTT
TRBJ2-5 once . TRBV6-1 CASSAPQVQETQYF TGTGCCAGCAGTGCACCCCAGGTCCAAGAGACCCAGTACTTC
TRBJ1-1 . . TRBV29-1 CSVIPAGEAFF TGCAGCGTTATCCCAGCAGGCGAAGCTTTCTTT
TRBJ2-3 . . TRBV7-9 CASSLAGHGTDTQYF TGTGCCAGCAGCTTAGCGGGACATGGTACAGATACGCAGTATTTT
TRBJ2-5 . . TRBV5-6 CASSWLREREETQYF TGTGCCAGCAGCTGGCTCCGGGAGAGGGAAGAGACCCAGTACTTC